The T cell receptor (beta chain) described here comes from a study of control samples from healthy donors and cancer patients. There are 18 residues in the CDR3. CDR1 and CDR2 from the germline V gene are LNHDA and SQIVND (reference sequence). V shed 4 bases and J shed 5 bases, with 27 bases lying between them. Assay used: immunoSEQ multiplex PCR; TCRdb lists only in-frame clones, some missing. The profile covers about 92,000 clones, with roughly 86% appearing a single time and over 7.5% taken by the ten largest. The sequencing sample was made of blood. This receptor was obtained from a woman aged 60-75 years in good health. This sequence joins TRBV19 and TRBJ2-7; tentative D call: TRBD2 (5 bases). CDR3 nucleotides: TGTGCCAGTAGTACCCGAGCCCTTCTAGCCGTCAAAACCCACGAGCAGTACTTC. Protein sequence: CASSTRALLAVKTHEQYF.